Described below is a single T cell receptor beta chain sequence and its context. These data belong to a study of T-cell reconstitution after alpha-beta-depleted transplantation in children. Library preparation (for TCRbeta) was performed with unique molecular identifiers. TCRdb reprocessed the PCR reads via MiXCR and lists one record per CDR3 protein. Among roughly 500,000 distinct CDR3 sequences listed, around 17% were seen once. This CDR3 contains 13 residues. V lost 1 base to trimming and J lost 9 bases, with 13 bases between them. Germline values: CDR1 SQVTM, CDR2 ANQGSEA. The chain combines TRBV29-1 with TRBJ2-1; the D call may be TRBD1 or TRBD2 (5 bases each). The source material was PBMCs from the stem cell graft donor, sampled from the stem cell graft. The sequence was collected from a human donor who donated a stem cell graft to a child with acute lymphoblastic leukemia. CDR3 nucleotides: TGCAGCGTTGAAGGGCCGGGGCCTGCTGAGCAGTTCTTC. Protein: CSVEGPGPAEQFF.